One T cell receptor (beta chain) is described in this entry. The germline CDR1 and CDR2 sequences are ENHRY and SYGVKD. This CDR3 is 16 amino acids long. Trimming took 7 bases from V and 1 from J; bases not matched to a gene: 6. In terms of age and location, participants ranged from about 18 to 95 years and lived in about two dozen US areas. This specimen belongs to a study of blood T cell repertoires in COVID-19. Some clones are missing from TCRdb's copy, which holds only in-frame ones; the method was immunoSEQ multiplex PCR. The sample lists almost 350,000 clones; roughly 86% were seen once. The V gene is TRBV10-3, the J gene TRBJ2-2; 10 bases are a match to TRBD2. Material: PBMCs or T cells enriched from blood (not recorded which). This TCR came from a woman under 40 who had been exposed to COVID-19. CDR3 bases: TGTGCCATCAACAAATTAGCGGGGGGGAACACCGGGGAGCTGTTTTTT. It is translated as CAINKLAGGNTGELFF.